One sample yielded the 15 T cell receptor beta chains listed below, sequenced in a study of OX40 agonist ivuxolimab in advanced cancers. Method: immunoSEQ multiplex PCR; TCRdb's copy keeps in-frame clones and lacks some. The sample lists around 140,000 clones, about 93% occurring once. The material sequenced was CD4+ or CD8+ T cells sorted from blood, taken in a trial of the OX40 agonist ivuxolimab. Receptor source: an adult with an advanced solid tumor such as melanoma, head and neck, liver or kidney cancer.

The chain combines TRBV29-1 with TRBJ2-1, with 8 positions matching TRBD1. Germline CDR1 is SQVTM and CDR2 is ANQGSEA. The ends lost 4 bases at V and 8 bases at J; junction bases unmatched: 7. The CDR3 is 13 amino acids. The CDR3 region has the DNA TGCAGCGTTGGAACAGGGGGGTACGATGAGCAGTTCTTC. Translation: CSVGTGGYDEQFF.

The rearrangement links TRBV5-4 to TRBJ2-7; TRBD1 aligns across 8 bases. The CDR3 covers 15 residues. The V gene end was trimmed by 4 bases and the J gene end by 8 bases; junction bases not matched to a gene: 14. Germline V gene sequence: CDR1 SGHNT, CDR2 YYREEE (reference sequence). CDR3 sequence: CASSQERDRGYKQYF. The CDR3 DNA reads as TGTGCCAGCAGCCAAGAGCGAGACAGGGGATACAAGCAGTACTTC.

The chain combines TRBV5-4 with TRBJ2-5; D remains unclear. The CDR3 consists of 13 residues. Looked up from germline, CDR1 is SGHNT and CDR2 is YYREEE (reference sequence). With 3 bases removed from V and 5 bases from J, the gap between germline ends came to 11 bases. The CDR3 nucleotides are TGTGCCAGCAGCTCCGTTTCGAGGGAGACCCAGTACTTC. It encodes CASSSVSRETQYF.

This rearrangement joins TRBV19 to TRBJ1-5; 8 nucleotides agree with TRBD1. J was trimmed by 4 bases and V by 8 bases; bases with no gene match: 4. The CDR3 loop spans 13 amino acids. CDR1 is LNHDA, CDR2 SQIVND, per germline (reference sequence). This CDR3 is CASSRDRNQPQHF. The CDR3 DNA reads as TGTGCCAGTTCCCGGGACAGGAATCAGCCCCAGCATTTT. Combining the CDR3 with reference TRBV19 and TRBJ1-5 gives the whole variable domain DGGITQSPKYLFRKEGQNVTLSCEQNLNHDAMYWYRQDPGQGLRLIYYSQIVNDFQKGDIAEGYSVSREKKESFPLTVTSAQKNPTAFYLCASSRDRNQPQHFGDGTRLSIL.

The genes are TRBV18 and TRBJ1-2; 7 positions match TRBD1. Germline V gives CDR1 KGHSH, CDR2 LQKENI. Trimming took 4 bases from V and 4 from J; bases not matched to a gene: 9. The CDR3 spans 15 residues. The CDR3 DNA sequence: TGTGCCAGCTCACAACAAGGACAGGTCTCCTATGGCTACACCTTC. Its translation is CASSQQGQVSYGYTF.

The V call is TRBV1, the J call TRBJ1-2. TRBV1 is marked as a pseudogene. The CDR3 loop spans 15 amino acids. CDR3 bases: TGCACCAGCAGCCCTTACCGGGACTTGCTCTATGGCTACACCTTC. Its translation: CTSSPYRDLLYGYTF.

The V call is TRBV15, the J call TRBJ2-1; TRBD2 aligns across 7 bases. After removal of 0 bases from V and 9 bases from J, the junction contained 11 bases not matched to a gene. The CDR3 runs to 16 residues. CDR1 and CDR2 (germline): LNHNV, YYDKDF (reference sequence). Written as DNA, the CDR3 is TGTGCCACCAGCAGAGATTTAGGCGGGAGCAGCGGTGAGCAGTTCTTC. The encoded protein is CATSRDLGGSSGEQFF.

The CDR3 sequence is CASKRQGYTEAFF. The CDR3 DNA follows: TGTGCCAGCAAGCGACAGGGATACACTGAAGCTTTCTTT. The rearrangement uses TRBV27 and TRBJ1-1; 7 positions match TRBD1. CDR1 is MNHEY, CDR2 SMNVEV, per germline (reference sequence). The CDR3 loop spans 13 amino acids. J gave up 3 bases and V 7 bases, and 5 bases lay outside the gene matches.

The V gene is TRBV29-1, the J gene TRBJ2-5, with TRBD1 matching 10 bases. V was pared by 2 bases and J by 4 bases, with 4 bases of the junction left unmatched. CDR3 length: 14 amino acids. Germline loops: CDR1 SQVTM, CDR2 ANQGSEA. CDR3 sequence: CSVERTGGLETQYF. The CDR3, as DNA: TGCAGCGTTGAAAGGACAGGGGGACTAGAGACCCAGTACTTC.

The V and J genes are TRBV6-5 and TRBJ1-1; no firm D call. The germline gives CDR1 MNHEY, CDR2 SVGAGI. The length of the CDR3 is 15 residues. The V end was cut by 4 bases, the J end by 4 bases, with 16 bases between. The CDR3 DNA follows: TGTGCCAGCAGTTTGGCGATCGGCGGGGTCACTGAAGCTTTCTTT. Protein sequence: CASSLAIGGVTEAFF.

This chain links TRBV5-1 with TRBJ2-5, with 7 bases that match TRBD1. The J call may be mistaken, given a closer DNA end match to TRBJ2-7. CDR1 and CDR2 (germline): SGHRS, YFSETQ. The CDR3 totals 13 residues. CDR3 amino acids: CASSLQGAYEQYF. CDR3 coding DNA: TGCGCCAGCAGCTTGCAGGGGGCCTACGAGCAGTACTTC.

The chain is built from TRBV5-4 and TRBJ2-1; 14 nucleotides agree with TRBD2. Unmatched junction bases numbered 3, after V lost 7 bases and J lost 6 bases. In germline, CDR1 is SGHNT, CDR2 YYREEE (reference sequence). The CDR3 runs to 14 residues. CDR3 coding DNA: TGTGCCAGCGGGGGACTAGCGGGAGTCAATGAGCAGTTCTTC. Translated, it gives CASGGLAGVNEQFF.

The gene calls are TRBV19 and TRBJ2-1; the match to TRBD1 covers 9 bases. With 4 bases clipped from V and 7 bases from J, the junction kept 8 bases outside the gene matches. There are 15 residues in the CDR3. The V gene's germline CDR1 is LNHDA and CDR2 SQIVND (reference sequence). The CDR3 spells CASSRGTGHRNEQFF. The DNA for the CDR3 is TGTGCCAGTAGTAGGGGGACAGGGCATCGAAATGAGCAGTTCTTC.

This sequence joins TRBV4-3 and TRBJ2-1, with unresolved D. CDR1 is LGHNA and CDR2 is YSLEER in the germline V gene. The CDR3 has 16 amino acids. Trimming cost V 3 bases and J 6 bases, with 18 bases left between them. The CDR3 region is CASSHGRKGKSNEQFF. CDR3 nucleotide sequence: TGCGCCAGCAGCCACGGCAGAAAGGGAAAGTCCAATGAGCAGTTCTTC.

The CDR3 spells CASSLGTQAGEKLFF. The CDR3 DNA reads TGTGCCAGCAGCTTAGGCACTCAGGCGGGTGAAAAACTGTTTTTT. V usage is TRBV7-9 and J usage is TRBJ1-4; D is unresolved. The germline V and J ends were trimmed by 1 base and 7 bases, with 13 bases remaining between them. CDR1 and CDR2 from the germline V gene are SEHNR and FQNEAQ (reference sequence). CDR3 length: 15 residues.